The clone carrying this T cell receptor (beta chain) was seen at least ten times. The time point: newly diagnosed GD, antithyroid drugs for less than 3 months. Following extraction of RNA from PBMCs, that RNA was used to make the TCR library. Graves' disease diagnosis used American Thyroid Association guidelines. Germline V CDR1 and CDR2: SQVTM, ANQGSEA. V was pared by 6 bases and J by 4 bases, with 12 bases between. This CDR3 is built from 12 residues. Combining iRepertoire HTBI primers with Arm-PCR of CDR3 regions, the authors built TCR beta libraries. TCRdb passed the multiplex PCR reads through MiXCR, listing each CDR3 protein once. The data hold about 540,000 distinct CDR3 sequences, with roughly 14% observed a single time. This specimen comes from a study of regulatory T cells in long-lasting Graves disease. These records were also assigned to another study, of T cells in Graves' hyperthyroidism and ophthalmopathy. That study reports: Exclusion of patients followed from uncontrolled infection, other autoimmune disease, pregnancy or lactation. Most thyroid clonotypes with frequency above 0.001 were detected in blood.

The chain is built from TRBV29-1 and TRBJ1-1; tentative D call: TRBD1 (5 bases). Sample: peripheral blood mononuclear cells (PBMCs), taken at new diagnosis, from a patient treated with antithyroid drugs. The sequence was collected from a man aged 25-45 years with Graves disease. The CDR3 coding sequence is TGCAGCGTCCGGGACCCGAGCACTGAAGCTTTCTTT. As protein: CSVRDPSTEAFF.